Listed below are T cell receptor beta chains from one sample, sequenced in a study of PD-L1 blockade in urothelial cancer. Clones were read by immunoSEQ multiplex PCR, and TCRdb kept only the in-frame ones, dropping some. The sample carries under 100,000 clones, roughly 89% recorded once. Specimen: PBMCs, collected around atezolizumab (anti-PD-L1) treatment. The origin of the receptors is a man in his sixties with urothelial cancer. CDR3s include the opening cysteine and the closing phenylalanine or tryptophan. The D gene is left open where the match is weak. Expanded clones get a size class; other rows say once, few or many, or leave the size out.

v_gene	d_gene	j_gene	abundance	CDR3aa	CDR3nt
TRBV4-3	-	TRBJ2-3	-	CASSHNIDTDTQYF	TGCGCCAGCAGCCATAATATAGACACAGATACGCAGTATTTT
TRBV4-3	-	TRBJ2-3	-	CASSGGRIDTQYF	TGCGCTTCCTCCGGGGGGCGAATAGATACGCAGTATTTT
TRBV13	TRBD2	TRBJ2-3	-	CASSLRPGGSTDTQYF	TGTGCCAGCAGCTTACGGCCGGGGGGGAGCACAGATACGCAGTATTTT
TRBV2	TRBD2	TRBJ2-5	-	CASSYSGGAEETQYF	TGTGCCAGCAGTTATAGCGGGGGGGCCGAAGAGACCCAGTACTTC
TRBV29-1	-	TRBJ2-5	-	CSVEGRAVETQYF	TGCAGCGTTGAAGGGAGGGCAGTGGAGACCCAGTACTTC
TRBV6-5	-	TRBJ1-2	-	CASSYSPQNYGYTF	TGTGCCAGCAGTTACTCGCCACAGAACTATGGCTACACCTTC
TRBV7-7	-	TRBJ2-3	-	CASSLAHGGTDTQYF	TGTGCCAGCAGCTTAGCGCACGGAGGCACAGATACGCAGTATTTT
TRBV7-9	-	TRBJ1-1	-	CASSLQAINTEAFF	TGTGCCAGCAGCTTACAGGCGATAAACACTGAAGCTTTCTTT
TRBV12-5	TRBD2	TRBJ2-2	-	CASGSGKLAGGANTGELFF	TGTGCTAGTGGTTCGGGTAAACTAGCGGGAGGTGCGAACACCGGGGAGCTGTTTTTT
TRBV25-1	-	TRBJ1-2	-	CASSDGRYGYTF	TGTGCCAGCAGTGACGGTCGCTATGGCTACACCTTC
TRBV11-2	TRBD1	TRBJ2-2	-	CASSLLLGQGSTGELFF	TGTGCCAGCAGCTTATTATTGGGACAGGGGTCCACCGGGGAGCTGTTTTTT
TRBV2	-	TRBJ2-1	-	CASRLLGSSEQFF	TGTGCCAGCAGGTTACTAGGTAGTAGTGAGCAGTTCTTC
TRBV15	TRBD1	TRBJ1-5	-	CATSLGTVNQPQHF	TGTGCCACCAGCCTCGGGACAGTCAATCAGCCCCAGCATTTT
TRBV5-5	-	TRBJ2-5	-	CASSLVGQAQETQYF	TGTGCCAGCAGCTTGGTTGGGCAGGCGCAAGAGACCCAGTACTTC
TRBV5-1	TRBD2	TRBJ2-1	few	CASSLEGLAGEQFF	TGCGCCAGCAGCTTGGAAGGACTAGCGGGGGAGCAGTTCTTC
TRBV6-7	TRBD1	TRBJ1-2	-	CASSYTNRDRVYGSWGYTF	TGTGCCAGCAGTTACACAAACCGGGACAGGGTTTATGGTTCTTGGGGCTACACCTTC
TRBV4-2	TRBD2	TRBJ2-1	-	CASSQEVLAGGRNEQFF	TGTGCCAGCAGCCAAGAGGTCCTAGCGGGGGGAAGGAATGAGCAGTTCTTC
TRBV29-1	TRBD1	TRBJ2-5	-	CSVATGRMGQGTTQETQYF	TGCAGCGTTGCGACTGGGCGAATGGGACAGGGGACTACCCAAGAGACCCAGTACTTC
TRBV7-2	-	TRBJ2-7	-	CASSPRWAGSRTEQYF	TGTGCCAGCAGCCCCCGCTGGGCAGGGTCGAGGACAGAGCAGTACTTC
TRBV29-1	TRBD1	TRBJ1-4	once	CSVPGGGQEKLFF	TGCAGCGTTCCAGGGGGCGGTCAGGAAAAACTGTTTTTT
TRBV7-3	TRBD2	TRBJ2-3	few	CASSSGLAGETDTQYF	TGTGCCAGCAGCTCGGGACTAGCGGGAGAAACAGATACGCAGTATTTT
TRBV7-2	TRBD1	TRBJ1-5	-	CASSQTGTGVQPQHF	TGTGCCAGCAGCCAGACCGGGACAGGGGTTCAGCCCCAGCATTTT
TRBV15	TRBD1	TRBJ2-5	-	CATSRGQGISSETQYF	TGTGCCACCAGCAGAGGACAGGGGATATCCTCTGAGACCCAGTACTTC
TRBV18	-	TRBJ2-3	-	CASSPSPSTDTQYF	TGTGCCAGCTCACCAAGCCCTAGCACAGATACGCAGTATTTT
TRBV5-1	TRBD1	TRBJ2-3	-	CASSRTPGTASTDTQYF	TGCGCCAGCAGCAGAACCCCTGGGACAGCCAGCACAGATACGCAGTATTTT
TRBV2	-	TRBJ1-3	-	CAGGSEYSGNTIYF	TGTGCCGGGGGGTCTGAGTACTCTGGAAACACCATATATTTT
TRBV12-2	-	TRBJ2-3	-	CASRLAFLTRILDTQYF	TGTGCAAGTCGCTTAGCGTTTTTGACTAGAATACTGGATACGCAGTATTTT
TRBV6-5	TRBD2	TRBJ2-7	-	CASSYRGSLGEQYF	TGTGCCAGCAGTTACCGCGGGAGTTTGGGAGAGCAGTACTTC